What follows are 26 T cell receptor beta chains derived from one specimen sequenced in a study of identical twins' blood T cells (dated by TCRdb to 2012 to 2015). The method behind the library was 5' RACE. The reads were generated on an Illumina Genome Analyzer IIx. The public reads were quality trimmed at Q25 with fastp and then assembled into clones with MiXCR by TCRdb, keeping productive beta chains. Rows matching on CDR3 protein sequence are summarized as one entry with the most common DNA and genes. The sample table contains about 370,000 distinct CDR3 sequences; only one count was recorded for about 28% of them. Roughly 6.1% of the sample is in the top ten clones. The specimen sequenced was PBMCs. These TCRs come from a woman aged 18 to 55 in good health.

This clonotype was seen only a few times. The chain couples TRBV9 to TRBJ2-2; unclear D gene. V dropped 0 bases and J dropped 5 bases, with 11 bases sitting between them. Germline assignment: CDR1 SGDLS and CDR2 YYNGEE. This CDR3 has 15 residues. The chain's CDR3 is CASSVVPSETGELFF. For the CDR3, the DNA is TGTGCCAGCAGCGTAGTTCCCAGTGAAACCGGGGAGCTGTTTTTT. Looking up the rest from reference TRBV9 and TRBJ2-2 gives the full variable domain: DSGVTQTPKHLITATGQRVTLRCSPRSGDLSVYWYQQSLDQGLQFLIQYYNGEERAKGNILERFSAQQFPDLHSELNLSSLELGDSALYFCASSVVPSETGELFFGEGSRLTVL.

The V and J genes are TRBV5-1 and TRBJ1-1, with D possibly matching TRBD1 (6 bases). V was pared by 7 bases and J by 6 bases, with 19 bases between. Germline CDR1 reads SGHRS; CDR2 reads YFSETQ. CDR3 length equals 14 residues. The CDR3 sequence: CASRRRGGWPEAFF. The CDR3 nucleotides are TGCGCCAGCCGAAGAAGGGGGGGGTGGCCTGAAGCTTTCTTT.

The J gene is TRBJ1-4, the V gene TRBV20-1, with unresolved D. In germline, CDR1 is DFQATT, CDR2 SNEGSKA (reference sequence). CDR3 length: 13 amino acids. V gave up 4 bases and J gave up 6 bases, with 12 bases separating them. CDR3 DNA sequence: TGCAGTGCTAACCCGGCAGGAGATGAAAAACTGTTTTTT. It encodes CSANPAGDEKLFF.

The chain couples TRBV11-2 to TRBJ2-2; D unclear. V gave up 1 base and J gave up 6 bases, with 12 bases separating them. The CDR3 is 15 residues long. Germline lookup yields CDR1 SGHAT and CDR2 FQNNGV. The CDR3 loop is CASSLGSGSPGELFF. The CDR3 DNA sequence: TGTGCCAGCAGCTTAGGCTCCGGGTCCCCCGGGGAGCTGTTTTTT.

The chain has TRBV20-1 and TRBJ1-2; 7 positions agree with TRBD1. The CDR3 has 13 amino acids. The junction had 9 bases not matched to a gene; V was cut back by 5 bases and J by 6 bases. Germline lookup yields CDR1 DFQATT and CDR2 SNEGSKA (reference sequence). In DNA form, the CDR3 reads TGCAGTGCTCACACAGGGGCATCCCATGGCTACACCTTC. It translates to CSAHTGASHGYTF.

The V and J genes are TRBV14 and TRBJ1-5; unclear D gene. CDR3 length: 13 amino acids. Trimming removed 5 bases at V and 9 bases at J, with 14 bases between. CDR1 is SGHDN and CDR2 is FVKESK in the germline V gene. CDR3 loop: CASSSLPGLPQHF. The CDR3 nucleotides read TGTGCCAGCAGCTCCCTACCCGGCCTGCCCCAGCATTTT.

V and J are TRBV20-1 and TRBJ1-2; 9 nucleotides match TRBD1. Germline values: CDR1 DFQATT, CDR2 SNEGSKA (reference sequence). J gave up 5 bases and V 6 bases, and 10 bases lay outside the gene matches. The CDR3 spans 14 residues. Written as DNA, the CDR3 is TGCAGTGCCAAAGGGACAGGGTATTTTTATGGCTACACCTTC. It yields the protein CSAKGTGYFYGYTF.

This clonotype was picked up one time. The V and J genes are TRBV29-1 and TRBJ1-2; D remains unclear. CDR3 length: 10 residues. Germline CDR1 reads SQVTM; CDR2 reads ANQGSEA. Between the trimmed V and J ends, which lost 7 bases and 6 bases, there was a span of 9 bases. CDR3 nucleotides: TGCAGCGCCGACGGGGATGGCTACACCTTC. This sequence encodes CSADGDGYTF.

This chain uses TRBV12-3 or TRBV12-4 with TRBJ1-5, with unresolved D. CDR3 length: 14 amino acids. The V and J ends lost 2 bases and 7 bases respectively, with 12 bases between them. The CDR3 loop reads CASSLRAGYQPQHF. DNA for the CDR3: TGTGCCAGCAGTTTAAGGGCGGGGTACCAGCCCCAGCATTTT.

This chain joins TRBV7-9 and TRBJ2-3; 9 bases line up with TRBD2. This CDR3 is 16 amino acids long. The junction had 12 bases not matched to a gene; V was cut back by 6 bases and J by 5 bases. The germline gives CDR1 SEHNR, CDR2 FQNEAQ (reference sequence). CDR3 coding DNA: TGTGCCAGCAGTCGCTTTCGGGCGGGAGGGATAGATACGCAGTATTTT. This translates into CASSRFRAGGIDTQYF.

The chain uses TRBV29-1 and TRBJ1-1; D is ambiguous. V lost 4 bases and J lost 5, with 11 bases in between. This CDR3 has 12 amino acids. Germline CDR1 SQVTM, CDR2 ANQGSEA. CDR3 bases: TGCAGCGTTGGACCCCCAGGAACTGAAGCTTTCTTT. It codes for CSVGPPGTEAFF.

The rearrangement links TRBV25-1 to TRBJ2-1; no clear D gene. Trimming took off 4 bases at V and 8 bases at J, with 9 bases between the two ends. CDR3 length equals 12 residues. The germline V gene has CDR1 MGHDK and CDR2 SYGVNS. The CDR3 loop is CASSAFHDEQFF. Here the CDR3 DNA reads TGTGCCAGCAGTGCTTTCCACGATGAGCAGTTCTTC.

The CDR3 DNA reads as TGTGCCAGCAGTCCCAGACGGGGTACCTTCTATGGCTACACCTTC. Protein product: CASSPRRGTFYGYTF. The chain uses TRBV27 and TRBJ1-2; D remains unclear. The CDR3 is made up of 15 amino acids. The germline V and J ends were trimmed by 5 bases and 4 bases, with 17 bases remaining between them. Germline values: CDR1 MNHEY, CDR2 SMNVEV (reference sequence).

The sample holds many counts of this clonotype. CDR3 amino acids: CASSLGQGAGGYTF. CDR3 DNA: TGTGCCAGCAGCCTAGGACAGGGGGCTGGTGGCTACACCTTC. The chain combines TRBV3-1 with TRBJ1-2; the match to TRBD1 covers 11 bases. Losses at the gene ends were 4 bases for V and 7 bases for J; bases not matched to a gene: 5. This CDR3 has 14 residues. Germline assignment: CDR1 LGHDT and CDR2 YNNKEL (reference sequence).

A few counts support this clonotype. V and J are TRBV7-6 and TRBJ2-2; 8 bases line up with TRBD2. Germline CDR1 is SGHVS and CDR2 is FNYEAQ. CDR3 length: 17 residues. Trimming removed 1 base from V and 3 bases from J; junction bases left unmatched: 7. CDR3 coding DNA: TGTGCCAGCAGCTTAGAGCGGGGGACGATTTACACCGGGGAGCTGTTTTTT. Its protein product is CASSLERGTIYTGELFF.

The chain is built from TRBV10-3 and TRBJ2-2; TRBD1 is a possible D gene (5 bases). The CDR3 spans 14 residues. Trimming removed 5 bases from V and 5 bases from J, with 12 bases in between. Germline V lookup: CDR1 ENHRY, CDR2 SYGVKD. The CDR3 region is CAISPQGATGELFF. CDR3 in DNA: TGTGCCATCAGTCCTCAGGGTGCGACCGGGGAGCTGTTTTTT.

The gene calls are TRBV4-3 and TRBJ2-1, with 10 bases that match TRBD2. Germline CDR1 is LGHNA and CDR2 is YSLEER. The J segment lost 8 bases and the V segment lost 3 bases, leaving 10 bases of the junction unmatched. The CDR3 is made up of 16 amino acids. The DNA of the CDR3 is TGCGCCAGCAGCCAGGGACTAGCGATAAACGGTGATGAGCAGTTCTTC. Protein product: CASSQGLAINGDEQFF.

On this clonotype itself: Being one base from a much bigger clone, this may be a read error. This chain joins TRBV7-9 and TRBJ2-1; no firm D call. This CDR3 spans 12 amino acids. CDR1 and CDR2 from the germline V gene are SEHNR and FQNEAQ (reference sequence). CDR3: CAGSYSYNEQFF. The DNA for the CDR3 is TGTGCCGGCAGTTACTCCTACAATGAGCAGTTCTTC.

The chain couples TRBV7-2 to TRBJ1-5; D is uncertain. The CDR3 totals 16 residues. Trimming shortened V by 1 base and J by 0 bases, and 10 bases separated the two germline ends. Germline V gene lookup returns CDR1 SGHTA and CDR2 FQGNSA. CDR3 amino acids: CASSLVGTTSNQPQHF. The CDR3 nucleotides read TGTGCCAGCAGCTTAGTTGGCACGACTAGCAATCAGCCCCAGCATTTT.

The V and J genes are TRBV5-4 and TRBJ1-4; no definite D call. The germline V and J ends were trimmed by 4 bases and 0 bases, with 7 bases remaining between them. Germline CDR1 is SGHNT and CDR2 is YYREEE (reference sequence). The CDR3 sequence is 14 residues long. In DNA form, the CDR3 reads TGTGCCAGCAGCCTGTTTACAACTAATGAAAAACTGTTTTTT. The encoded protein is CASSLFTTNEKLFF. The variable domain in full, completed from reference TRBV5-4 and TRBJ1-4, reads ETGVTQSPTHLIKTRGQQVTLRCSSQSGHNTVSWYQQALGQGPQFIFQYYREEENGRGNFPPRFSGLQFPNYSSELNVNALELDDSALYLCASSLFTTNEKLFFGSGTQLSVL.

The rearrangement joins TRBV20-1 to TRBJ1-4; the D is unclear. Germline V gene lookup returns CDR1 DFQATT and CDR2 SNEGSKA (reference sequence). Deletions cut 1 base from V and 6 bases from J, with 9 bases between. This CDR3 is 13 amino acids long. CDR3 loop: CSARVGGYEKLFF. CDR3 bases: TGCAGTGCTAGAGTCGGCGGCTATGAAAAACTGTTTTTT.

This clonotype has only a few counts. The DNA of the CDR3 is TGCAGCGGGGGTGGGGGGCAAATCTTCGAGCAGTACTTC. Amino acid sequence: CSGGGGQIFEQYF. The J gene is TRBJ2-7, the V gene TRBV29-1; D tentatively fits TRBD1 or TRBD2 (6 bases each). The length of the CDR3 is 13 residues. V was shortened by 7 bases and J by 6 bases, with 19 bases between the two germline ends. Germline assignment: CDR1 SQVTM and CDR2 ANQGSEA.

At least ten counts were recorded for this clonotype. The chain has TRBV6-2 or TRBV6-3 and TRBJ2-7; 8 positions match TRBD1. With 8 bases clipped from V and 2 bases from J, the junction kept 14 bases outside the gene matches. CDR3 size: 16 residues. CDR1 is MNHEY, CDR2 SVGEGT, per germline. CDR3 region: CASGLLDRGTPYEQYF. CDR3 coding DNA: TGTGCCAGCGGGCTTCTCGACAGGGGTACACCCTACGAGCAGTACTTC.

The chain has TRBV5-1 and TRBJ2-7; the match to TRBD1 covers 7 bases. The CDR3 has 13 residues. Germline V gene lookup returns CDR1 SGHRS and CDR2 YFSETQ. V shed 6 bases, J shed 3 bases, and the junction held 6 bases outside the gene matches. The CDR3 bases are TGCGCCAGCATCTTAGGGACAGACTACGAGCAGTACTTC. Encoded protein: CASILGTDYEQYF.

This chain uses TRBV6-1 with TRBJ2-7; no definite D call. CDR3 size: 9 residues. The ends were cut back, 3 bases at V and 11 bases at J, with 5 bases in the middle. Germline CDR1 reads MNHNS; CDR2 reads SASEGT. The CDR3 region is CASSDSEYF. The CDR3 DNA is TGTGCCAGCAGTGACTCGGAGTACTTC.

This clonotype was observed a handful of times. The chain joins TRBV20-1 to TRBJ1-1; D may be TRBD1 (5 bases). Germline V lookup: CDR1 DFQATT, CDR2 SNEGSKA (reference sequence). The CDR3 runs 13 residues. Here the CDR3 DNA reads TGCAGGCCCCAATGGGGGATGAACACTGAAGCTTTCTTT. Its protein product is CRPQWGMNTEAFF.